The 7 T cell receptor beta chains in this list originate from one sample, sequenced in a study of T-cell memory formation after mild COVID-19. TCRdb independently ran MiXCR on the 5' RACE reads; one entry per CDR3 protein. In the table there are approximately 390,000 distinct CDR3 sequences, more than 15% of which are singletons. The sequencing sample was made of PBMCs or a T cell subset sorted from them (not recorded which). The receptors here all came from a man between 18 and 29 years old who had mild COVID-19 (a few samples of this study predate the infection). Cell type and time point are not known.

This clonotype has only a few counts. This rearrangement joins TRBV4-3 to TRBJ1-1; D is perhaps TRBD1 (6 bases). Between the trimmed V and J ends, which lost 2 bases and 2 bases, there was a span of 9 bases. The CDR3 is 14 residues long. Germline V gives CDR1 LGHNA, CDR2 YSLEER. CDR3 region: CASSQLDSNTEAFF. The CDR3 bases are TGCGCCAGCAGCCAATTGGACAGTAACACTGAAGCTTTCTTT.

This chain connects TRBV20-1 to TRBJ1-1; TRBD1 aligns across 8 bases. This CDR3 contains 11 residues. CDR1 DFQATT and CDR2 SNEGSKA come from the germline V gene (reference sequence). The junction had 8 bases not matched to a gene; V was cut back by 6 bases and J by 11 bases. The CDR3 spells CSAIGQGMAFF. DNA of the CDR3: TGCAGTGCCATCGGACAGGGCATGGCTTTCTTT.

The J gene is TRBJ1-1, the V gene TRBV6-1; D ambiguous. The length of the CDR3 is 13 residues. CDR1 is MNHNS, CDR2 SASEGT, per germline. V lost 4 bases and J 7 bases, leaving 13 bases between the germline ends. CDR3 in DNA: TGTGCCAGCAGTGTTTTCTCGGTGTATGAAGCTTTCTTT. It codes for CASSVFSVYEAFF.

The chain couples TRBV5-1 to TRBJ2-1; D may match TRBD1 or TRBD2 (5 bases each). V lost 5 bases and J lost 13, with 13 bases in between. The CDR3 has 11 amino acids. Germline loops: CDR1 SGHRS, CDR2 YFSETQ. CDR3 in DNA: TGCGCCAGCAGTACGGGGACCCTCCAGTTCTTC. Translation: CASSTGTLQFF.

The genes are TRBV7-2 and TRBJ1-3, with D possibly TRBD1 on 5 matching bases. This CDR3 region has 16 residues. Germline V gene lookup returns CDR1 SGHTA and CDR2 FQGNSA. V was pared by 4 bases and J by 4 bases, with 17 bases between. The DNA for the CDR3 is TGTGCCAGCAGCTCCGGTAATCAGGGTCCAGGAAACACCATATATTTT. Its protein product is CASSSGNQGPGNTIYF.

The chain couples TRBV5-5 to TRBJ2-3; 9 positions agree with TRBD1. The CDR3 spans 14 residues. Trimming at V came to 9 bases and at J to 2 bases, leaving 7 bases not matched to a gene. Germline CDR1 reads SGHKS; CDR2 reads YYEKEE (reference sequence). The CDR3 is CATTGTGITDTQYF. In DNA form, the CDR3 reads TGTGCCACCACCGGGACAGGGATCACAGATACGCAGTATTTT.

The chain carries TRBV20-1 and TRBJ2-2; 10 positions match TRBD1. This CDR3 is built from 16 residues. Germline CDR1 DFQATT, CDR2 SNEGSKA (reference sequence). Germline trimming cut 1 base from V and 6 bases from J; bases unmatched to any gene: 8. The CDR3 reads CSARGGGQGSAGELFF. Here the CDR3 DNA reads TGCAGTGCTAGAGGGGGGGGACAGGGGTCCGCCGGGGAGCTGTTTTTT.